The 21 T cell receptor beta chains below were found in one sample sequenced in a study of cytomegalovirus exposure and HLA in healthy donors. A multiplex PCR was run with 60 Vbeta primers and 13 Jbeta primers. Clones were sequenced by immunoSEQ multiplex PCR, and TCRdb holds only the in-frame ones, with some missing. The sample carries 60,000 or so clones, 89% recorded once. The material sequenced was PBMCs. Every receptor here comes from a young man in good health and CMV-seropositive.

V is TRBV9 and J is TRBJ2-1; D unresolved. The V gene lost 0 bases and the J gene lost 0 bases, with 10 bases spanning the gap. The CDR3 loop spans 16 amino acids. Germline CDR1 is SGDLS and CDR2 is YYNGEE. The CDR3, as DNA: TGTGCCAGCAGCGTAGGCGTTCTAAGCTCCTACAATGAGCAGTTCTTC. It encodes CASSVGVLSSYNEQFF.

V usage is TRBV5-1 and J usage is TRBJ2-7; 9 bases agree with TRBD1. The CDR3 runs 14 residues. CDR1 is SGHRS, CDR2 YFSETQ, per germline. Trimming at V came to 4 bases and at J to 5 bases, leaving 7 bases not matched to a gene. CDR3 sequence (DNA): TGCGCCAGCAGCCCCCGACAGGGGGAGGACGAGCAGTACTTC. The encoded protein is CASSPRQGEDEQYF.

Turning to this clone: The junction shows a germline mismatch at one end, possibly a read error. J is TRBJ2-2 and V is TRBV7-7, with D tentatively TRBD1 (5 bases). The length of the CDR3 is 15 residues. CDR1 and CDR2 from the germline V gene are SSHAT and FNYEAQ (reference sequence). This CDR3 is CASSLDGADTGELFF. CDR3 DNA: TGTGCTAGCAGCTTGGATGGGGCCGACACCGGGGAGCTGTTTTTT.

The chain employs TRBV7-9 and TRBJ2-5, with 7 positions matching TRBD2. CDR1 and CDR2 (germline): SEHNR, FQNEAQ (reference sequence). The CDR3 sequence is 15 residues long. J gave up 2 bases and V 1 base, and 4 bases lay outside the gene matches. The CDR3 sequence is CASSLELGGQETQYF. As DNA, the CDR3 is TGTGCCAGCAGCTTAGAGCTCGGGGGGCAAGAGACCCAGTACTTC.

This chain uses TRBV11-3 with TRBJ2-7, with 8 bases fitting TRBD2. The germline CDR1 and CDR2 sequences are SGHNT and YENEEA. The CDR3 extends over 14 amino acids. V was clipped by 5 bases and J by 2 bases; unmatched bases: 5. CDR3 sequence: CASSVSGETYEQYF. CDR3 nucleotides: TGTGCCAGCAGCGTTAGCGGGGAGACCTACGAGCAGTACTTC.

The rearrangement joins TRBV12-5 to TRBJ1-1; the D gene is possibly TRBD1 (5 bases). V lost 0 bases, J lost 6 bases, and 11 bases lay in between. The germline CDR1 and CDR2 sequences are LGHNT and FRNRAP. There are 14 residues in the CDR3. As DNA, the CDR3 is TGTGCTAGTGGTTTGGTACGTGGGGGGTCTGAAGCTTTCTTT. This encodes CASGLVRGGSEAFF. The complete variable domain, with remaining parts taken from reference TRBV12-5 and TRBJ1-1, reads DARVTQTPRHKVTEMGQEVTMRCQPILGHNTVFWYRQTMMQGLELLAYFRNRAPLDDSGMPKDRFSAEMPDATLATLKIQPSEPRDSAVYFCASGLVRGGSEAFFGQGTRLTVV.

V and J are TRBV28 and TRBJ1-1; D is perhaps TRBD1 (5 bases). V shed 3 bases and J shed 1 base, with 12 bases lying between them. The CDR3 is made up of 15 amino acids. Germline values: CDR1 MDHEN, CDR2 SYDVKM. CDR3: CASSLFGARNTEAFF. Written as DNA, the CDR3 is TGTGCCAGCAGTTTGTTTGGGGCGAGGAACACTGAAGCTTTCTTT. Supplemented by reference TRBV28 and TRBJ1-1, the full variable domain reads DVKVTQSSRYLVKRTGEKVFLECVQDMDHENMFWYRQDPGLGLRLIYFSYDVKMKEKGDIPEGYSVSREKKERFSLILESASTNQTSMYLCASSLFGARNTEAFFGQGTRLTVV.

V is TRBV29-1 and J is TRBJ1-1; D might be TRBD1 (6 bases). Per the germline V gene, CDR1 is SQVTM and CDR2 is ANQGSEA. V shed 8 bases and J shed 0 bases, with 13 bases lying between them. This CDR3 spans 13 amino acids. CDR3 bases: TGCAGCCTCCAGACAGGATTGAACACTGAAGCTTTCTTT. Translated, it gives CSLQTGLNTEAFF. Filled out from reference TRBV29-1 and TRBJ1-1, the complete variable domain reads SAVISQKPSRDICQRGTSLTIQCQVDSQVTMMFWYRQQPGQSLTLIATANQGSEATYESGFVIDKFPISRPNLTFSTLTVSNMSPEDSSIYLCSLQTGLNTEAFFGQGTRLTVV.

The gene calls are TRBV21-1 and TRBJ2-2; the table's D gene call, TRBD1, was not cross checked with the DNA. TRBV21-1 is given as a pseudogene. This CDR3 is built from 17 residues. CDR3 loop: CASSNRVKDRGPGELFF. CDR3 DNA: TGTGCCAGCAGCAACCGAGTGAAGGACAGGGGGCCCGGGGAGCTGTTTTTT.

The CDR3 loop reads CASSFGVLAGGLTDTQYF. The CDR3 DNA reads TGCGCCAGCAGCTTTGGGGTACTAGCGGGAGGTTTGACAGATACGCAGTATTTT. The genes are TRBV5-1 and TRBJ2-3; 12 bases match TRBD2. The CDR3 has 18 amino acids. V was pared by 2 bases and J by 3 bases, with 10 bases of the junction left unmatched. Looked up from germline, CDR1 is SGHRS and CDR2 is YFSETQ.

The J gene is TRBJ2-7, the V gene TRBV5-4; TRBD1 is a possible D gene (6 bases). The CDR3 consists of 15 residues. Germline V lookup: CDR1 SGHNT, CDR2 YYREEE (reference sequence). V was shortened by 4 bases and J by 2 bases, with 16 bases between the two germline ends. The CDR3 bases are TGTGCCAGCAGCGCCAGGGGCGTCGGAGCCTACGAGCAGTACTTC. This encodes CASSARGVGAYEQYF.

In nucleotides, the CDR3 is TGCGCCAGCAGCGAGGGGACAGCAACTAATGAAAAACTGTTTTTT. It translates to CASSEGTATNEKLFF. The chain carries TRBV5-1 and TRBJ1-4; 7 bases match TRBD1. The CDR3 spans 15 residues. Germline CDR1 and CDR2: SGHRS and YFSETQ. Unmatched junction bases numbered 3, after V lost 4 bases and J lost 0 bases.

This clone was seen more than once but under ten times. This sequence joins TRBV7-2 and TRBJ2-3; D gene ambiguous. Trimming pared 3 bases from V and 2 bases from J, leaving 9 bases between. CDR1 is SGHTA, CDR2 FQGNSA, per germline. The CDR3 runs to 14 residues. CDR3 protein: CASSLLSNTDTQYF. In nucleotides, the CDR3 is TGTGCCAGCAGCTTGCTCAGTAACACAGATACGCAGTATTTT.

The V gene is TRBV27, the J gene TRBJ2-7; TRBD2 matches at 12 bases. Trimming took 4 bases from V and 5 from J; bases not matched to a gene: 3. Germline lookup yields CDR1 MNHEY and CDR2 SMNVEV (reference sequence). The CDR3 covers 14 residues. CDR3 DNA sequence: TGTGCCAGCAGTTCCCGGACTAGCGGGGACGAGCAGTACTTC. Amino acids: CASSSRTSGDEQYF.

The chain is built from TRBV4-2 and TRBJ2-1, with 13 bases fitting TRBD2. CDR1 is LGHNA, CDR2 YNFKEQ, per germline. V lost 0 bases, J lost 8 bases, and 1 base stayed unmatched. The CDR3 is 15 residues long. The CDR3 loop is CASSQDGLAGDEQFF. CDR3 coding DNA: TGTGCCAGCAGCCAAGATGGACTAGCGGGAGATGAGCAGTTCTTC.

This clone was recorded a few times. This chain joins TRBV4-1 and TRBJ2-1, with 10 bases lining up with TRBD2. CDR1 and CDR2 from the germline V gene are MGHRA and YSYEKL. The CDR3 is 16 residues long. With 3 bases clipped from V and 7 bases from J, the junction kept 9 bases outside the gene matches. CDR3 nucleotides: TGCGCCAGCAGCCACCCAAGCGGGAGGGGTAAGAATGAGCAGTTCTTC. Amino acids: CASSHPSGRGKNEQFF.

The chain employs TRBV7-6 and TRBJ2-2; D possibly corresponds to TRBD1 (5 bases). The V gene lost 3 bases and the J gene lost 1 base, with 12 bases spanning the gap. The CDR3 has 16 amino acids. Germline assignment: CDR1 SGHVS and CDR2 FNYEAQ. CDR3 in amino acids: CASSFRRVGNTGELFF. The CDR3 region has the DNA TGTGCCAGCAGCTTCCGCAGGGTGGGGAACACCGGGGAGCTGTTTTTT.

This chain joins TRBV19 and TRBJ1-6; the match to TRBD1 covers 7 bases. The length of the CDR3 is 16 residues. J gave up 9 bases and V 5 bases, and 13 bases lay outside the gene matches. CDR1 LNHDA and CDR2 SQIVND come from the germline V gene (reference sequence). The CDR3 sequence: CASSFRDSENISPLHF. Written as DNA, the CDR3 is TGTGCCAGTAGTTTCCGGGACAGTGAGAATATTTCACCCCTCCACTTT. Variable domain in full (rest from reference TRBV19 and TRBJ1-6): DGGITQSPKYLFRKEGQNVTLSCEQNLNHDAMYWYRQDPGQGLRLIYYSQIVNDFQKGDIAEGYSVSREKKESFPLTVTSAQKNPTAFYLCASSFRDSENISPLHFGNGTRLTVT.

The chain employs TRBV5-4 and TRBJ2-5; 10 nucleotides agree with TRBD1. Near its end, the DNA agrees better with TRBJ2-7, so the J call may be wrong. This CDR3 is 15 amino acids long. The V gene's germline CDR1 is SGHNT and CDR2 YYREEE (reference sequence). The chain's CDR3 is CASSLGTGVAYEQYF. In DNA form, the CDR3 reads TGTGCCAGCAGCCTAGGGACAGGGGTCGCATACGAGCAGTACTTC.

This chain uses TRBV30 with TRBJ2-1; TRBD2 might be the D (6 bases). CDR1 is GTSNPN and CDR2 is SVGIG in the germline V gene (reference sequence). Trimming took off 4 bases at V and 0 bases at J, with 22 bases between the two ends. This CDR3 has 18 residues. CDR3 sequence (DNA): TGTGCCTGGAATAGGAGACTAGATAGGGGAAGCTCCTACAATGAGCAGTTCTTC. It codes for CAWNRRLDRGSSYNEQFF.

The rearrangement links TRBV7-8 to TRBJ1-5; tentative D call: TRBD1 (6 bases). From germline, CDR1 is SGHVS and CDR2 FQNEAQ. The CDR3 contains 14 residues. The germline V and J ends were trimmed by 5 bases and 4 bases, with 12 bases remaining between them. Written as DNA, the CDR3 is TGTGCCAGCAGCCAGATTGACAGGAATCAGCCCCAGCATTTT. It specifies CASSQIDRNQPQHF.